These T cell receptor beta chains were read from a single sample in a study of identical twins. TCRdb itself ran the 5' RACE reads through MiXCR, one entry per CDR3 protein. The repertoire includes 350,000 to 600,000 distinct CDR3 sequences, 11% to 15% of them detected once, and more than 0.5% sits in the top ten. The same data also contributed to another study, on yellow fever vaccine responses in identical twins.

Sequences were obtained from CD4+ T cells sorted from blood. The receptors shown here come from a woman younger than 30 in good health. Each CDR3 is given with its conserved first and last residue. Each record gives: V gene, clone size, D gene, J gene, CDR3 DNA, CDR3 protein. A D gene is named only where the DNA matches it firmly. Some rows mark clone size as missing; the rest say once, few, many or name a class of expanded clone.

V gene: TRBV29-1; clone size: .; D gene: .; J gene: TRBJ2-7; CDR3 DNA: TGCAGCGTTGCGGTTGTGACCGGCTACGAGCAGTACTTC; CDR3 protein: CSVAVVTGYEQYF
V gene: TRBV12-3/TRBV12-4; clone size: many; D gene: .; J gene: TRBJ2-7; CDR3 DNA: TGTGCCAGCAGCAAGTTACGCGAGCAGTACTTC; CDR3 protein: CASSKLREQYF
V gene: TRBV11-2; clone size: few; D gene: .; J gene: TRBJ2-2; CDR3 DNA: TGTGCCAGCAGCTTAGAATTATTAGGGGACGGTCTCTGGGCCACGGAGCTGTTTTTT; CDR3 protein: CASSLELLGDGLWATELFF
V gene: TRBV2; clone size: .; D gene: .; J gene: TRBJ2-1; CDR3 DNA: TGTGCCAACGAACGTAAAGGGACGGGTTACAATGAGCAGTTCTTC; CDR3 protein: CANERKGTGYNEQFF
V gene: TRBV7-9; clone size: .; D gene: TRBD2; J gene: TRBJ2-3; CDR3 DNA: TGTGCCAGCAGCTCCATTAGCGGGAGGGGAAGCACAGATGCGCAGTATTTT; CDR3 protein: CASSSISGRGSTDAQYF
V gene: TRBV3-1; clone size: few; D gene: .; J gene: TRBJ2-1; CDR3 DNA: TGTGCCAGCAGCCAAGATAGGCTAGGTATGACTGAGCAGTTCTTC; CDR3 protein: CASSQDRLGMTEQFF
V gene: TRBV7-2; clone size: few; D gene: .; J gene: TRBJ2-3; CDR3 DNA: TGTGCCAGCAGCTGGGACTCTCTCACAGATACGCAGTATTTT; CDR3 protein: CASSWDSLTDTQYF
V gene: TRBV6-5; clone size: .; D gene: TRBD1; J gene: TRBJ2-2; CDR3 DNA: TGTGCCAGCAGTTACGGCCCGGGACAGGGGAACACCGGGGAGCTGTTTTTT; CDR3 protein: CASSYGPGQGNTGELFF
V gene: TRBV7-8; clone size: few; D gene: .; J gene: TRBJ2-4; CDR3 DNA: TGTGCCAGCAGCTTAGCCAGGACCAGAAACATTCAGTACTTC; CDR3 protein: CASSLARTRNIQYF
V gene: TRBV24-1; clone size: .; D gene: .; J gene: TRBJ2-3; CDR3 DNA: TGTGCCACCAGTGGAGAGGGGGGGGCGTACACAGATACGCAGTATTTT; CDR3 protein: CATSGEGGAYTDTQYF
V gene: TRBV5-1; clone size: .; D gene: TRBD1; J gene: TRBJ2-7; CDR3 DNA: TGCGCCAGCAGCTTGGAAGGGACAGGGTTCTACGAGCAGTACTTC; CDR3 protein: CASSLEGTGFYEQYF
V gene: TRBV11-3; clone size: once; D gene: .; J gene: TRBJ2-5; CDR3 DNA: TGTGCCAGCCAGGGGAGATCGGAGACCCAGTACTTC; CDR3 protein: CASQGRSETQYF
V gene: TRBV18; clone size: many; D gene: .; J gene: TRBJ2-1; CDR3 DNA: TGTGCCAGCTCACCACTTCCAAGAAAGGAGCAGTTCTTC; CDR3 protein: CASSPLPRKEQFF
V gene: TRBV11-2; clone size: few; D gene: .; J gene: TRBJ2-1; CDR3 DNA: TGTGCCAGCAGCTTAGGGTCAATGGGGCGTTTCTCCTACAATGAGCAGTTCTTC; CDR3 protein: CASSLGSMGRFSYNEQFF
V gene: TRBV7-2; clone size: .; D gene: .; J gene: TRBJ2-7; CDR3 DNA: TGTGCCAGCAGCATAGACGGGACGGACACCTACGAGCAGTACTTC; CDR3 protein: CASSIDGTDTYEQYF
V gene: TRBV6-4; clone size: .; D gene: TRBD2; J gene: TRBJ2-6; CDR3 DNA: TGTACCTGCAGTGCCCCTCGGGGGGGGATTGGGGGGGCCAACGTCCTGACTTTC; CDR3 protein: CTCSAPRGGIGGANVLTF
V gene: TRBV2; clone size: .; D gene: .; J gene: TRBJ2-7; CDR3 DNA: TGTGCCAGCAGTGAAAGCCGACCAGGCGAGCAGTACTTC; CDR3 protein: CASSESRPGEQYF
V gene: TRBV15; clone size: .; D gene: .; J gene: TRBJ2-2; CDR3 DNA: TGTGCCACCAGCAGAGGACCTAGGGGAACGAACACCGGGGAGCTGTTTTTT; CDR3 protein: CATSRGPRGTNTGELFF
V gene: TRBV7-2; clone size: few; D gene: .; J gene: TRBJ2-2; CDR3 DNA: TGTGCGGCAGGATTTAACACCGGGGAGCTGTTTTTT; CDR3 protein: CAAGFNTGELFF
V gene: TRBV7-9; clone size: .; D gene: TRBD2; J gene: TRBJ2-5; CDR3 DNA: TGTGCCAGCAGCTTACGTGGAGCGGGAAAGCTTGGGGAGACCCAGTACTTC; CDR3 protein: CASSLRGAGKLGETQYF
V gene: TRBV27; clone size: .; D gene: .; J gene: TRBJ2-7; CDR3 DNA: TGTGCCAGCAGCGCTCGGGGCGACAGATCGACCTACGAGCAGTACTTC; CDR3 protein: CASSARGDRSTYEQYF
V gene: TRBV29-1; clone size: .; D gene: .; J gene: TRBJ2-1; CDR3 DNA: TGCAGCGTTGAAGAGGTCAGGTGGACAACCAACGAGCAGTTCTTC; CDR3 protein: CSVEEVRWTTNEQFF
V gene: TRBV20-1; clone size: .; D gene: TRBD1; J gene: TRBJ1-5; CDR3 DNA: TGCAGTGCTAGTGTACAGGGGACTAGCAATCAGCCCCAGCATTTT; CDR3 protein: CSASVQGTSNQPQHF
V gene: TRBV24-1; clone size: .; D gene: .; J gene: TRBJ1-1; CDR3 DNA: TGTGCCACCTCGTCTTCTGCCTATGCGGGGAACACTGAAGCTTTCTTT; CDR3 protein: CATSSSAYAGNTEAFF
V gene: TRBV6-2/TRBV6-3; clone size: few; D gene: .; J gene: TRBJ1-2; CDR3 DNA: TGTGCCAGCACCCCGACCCAAGCTAACTATGGCTACACCTTC; CDR3 protein: CASTPTQANYGYTF
V gene: TRBV29-1; clone size: many; D gene: .; J gene: TRBJ2-2; CDR3 DNA: TGCAGCGTTGAACGGGCCGCGGCCGGGGAGCTGTTTTTT; CDR3 protein: CSVERAAAGELFF
V gene: TRBV6-5; clone size: .; D gene: TRBD1; J gene: TRBJ2-1; CDR3 DNA: TGTGCCAGCAGTTACGGGACAGGCGTCCCGGCCTACAATGAGCAGTTCTTC; CDR3 protein: CASSYGTGVPAYNEQFF
V gene: TRBV5-1; clone size: few; D gene: TRBD1; J gene: TRBJ2-7; CDR3 DNA: TGCGCCAGCAGCCTGGGACAGCCACCCTACGAGCAGTACTTC; CDR3 protein: CASSLGQPPYEQYF
V gene: TRBV5-1; clone size: .; D gene: TRBD2; J gene: TRBJ2-3; CDR3 DNA: TGCGCCAGCAGCTTGGGGAGGTGTAGCGGGGAACTCACAGATACGCAGTATTTT; CDR3 protein: CASSLGRCSGELTDTQYF